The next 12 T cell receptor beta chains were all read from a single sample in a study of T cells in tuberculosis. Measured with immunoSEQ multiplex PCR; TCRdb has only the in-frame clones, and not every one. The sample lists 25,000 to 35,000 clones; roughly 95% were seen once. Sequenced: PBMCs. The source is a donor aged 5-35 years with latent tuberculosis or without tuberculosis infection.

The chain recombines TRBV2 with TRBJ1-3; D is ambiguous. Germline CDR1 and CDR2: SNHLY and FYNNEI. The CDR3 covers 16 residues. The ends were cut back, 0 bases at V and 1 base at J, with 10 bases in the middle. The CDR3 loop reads CASSEARGASGNTIYF. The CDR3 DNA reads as TGTGCCAGCAGTGAAGCGCGGGGTGCATCTGGAAACACCATATATTTT.

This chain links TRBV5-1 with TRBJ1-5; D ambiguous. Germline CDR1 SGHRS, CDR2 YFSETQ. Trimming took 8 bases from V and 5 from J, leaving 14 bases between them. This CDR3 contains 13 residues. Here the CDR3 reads CARGSGTHQPQHF. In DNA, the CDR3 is TGCGCCAGGGGCTCGGGAACCCATCAGCCCCAGCATTTT.

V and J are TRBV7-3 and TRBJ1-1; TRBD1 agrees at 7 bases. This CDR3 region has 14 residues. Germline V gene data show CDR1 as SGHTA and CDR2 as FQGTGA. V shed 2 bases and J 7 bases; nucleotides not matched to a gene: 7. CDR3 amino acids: CASSLWGRTGEAFF. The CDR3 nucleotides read TGTGCCAGCAGCTTATGGGGAAGGACAGGTGAAGCTTTCTTT.

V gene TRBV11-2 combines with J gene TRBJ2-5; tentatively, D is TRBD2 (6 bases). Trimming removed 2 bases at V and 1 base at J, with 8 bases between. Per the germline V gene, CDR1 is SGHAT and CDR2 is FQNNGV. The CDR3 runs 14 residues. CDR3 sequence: CASSLNGGQETQYF. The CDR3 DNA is TGTGCCAGCAGCTTAAACGGGGGCCAAGAGACCCAGTACTTC. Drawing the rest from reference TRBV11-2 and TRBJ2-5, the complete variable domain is EAGVAQSPRYKIIEKRQSVAFWCNPISGHATLYWYQQILGQGPKLLIQFQNNGVVDDSQLPKDRFSAERLKGVDSTLKIQPAKLEDSAVYLCASSLNGGQETQYFGPGTRLLVL.

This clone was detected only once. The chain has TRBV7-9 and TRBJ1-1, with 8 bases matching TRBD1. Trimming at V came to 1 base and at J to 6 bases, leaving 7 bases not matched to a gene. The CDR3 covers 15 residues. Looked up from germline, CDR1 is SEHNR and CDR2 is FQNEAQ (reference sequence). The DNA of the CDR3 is TGTGCCAGCAGCTTAGTGGGCAGGGGGCGTTCTGAAGCTTTCTTT. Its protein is CASSLVGRGRSEAFF.

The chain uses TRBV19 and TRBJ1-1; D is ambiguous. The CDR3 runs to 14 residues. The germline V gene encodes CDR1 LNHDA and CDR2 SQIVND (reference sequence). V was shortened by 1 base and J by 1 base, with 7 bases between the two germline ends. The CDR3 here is CASSIAEWNTEAFF. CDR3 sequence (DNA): TGTGCCAGTAGTATAGCCGAGTGGAACACTGAAGCTTTCTTT.

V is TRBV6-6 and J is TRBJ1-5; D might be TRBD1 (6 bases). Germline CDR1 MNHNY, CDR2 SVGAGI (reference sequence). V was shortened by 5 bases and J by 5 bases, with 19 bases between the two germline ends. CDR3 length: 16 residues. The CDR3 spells CASSTPYRDRDQPQHF. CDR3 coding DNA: TGTGCCAGCAGTACACCCTACAGGGATAGGGATCAGCCCCAGCATTTT.

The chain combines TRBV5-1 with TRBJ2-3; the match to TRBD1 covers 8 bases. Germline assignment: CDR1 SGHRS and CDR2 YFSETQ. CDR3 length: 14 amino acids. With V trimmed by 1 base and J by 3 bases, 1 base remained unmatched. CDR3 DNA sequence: TGCGCCAGCAGCTTGAACAGGGGGACAGATACGCAGTATTTT. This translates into CASSLNRGTDTQYF.

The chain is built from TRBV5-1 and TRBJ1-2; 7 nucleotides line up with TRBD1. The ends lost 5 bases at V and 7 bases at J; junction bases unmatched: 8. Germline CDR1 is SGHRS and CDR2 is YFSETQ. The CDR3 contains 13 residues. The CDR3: CASSRDSSLGYTF. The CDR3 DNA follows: TGCGCCAGCAGTCGGGACAGCTCTCTTGGCTACACCTTC.

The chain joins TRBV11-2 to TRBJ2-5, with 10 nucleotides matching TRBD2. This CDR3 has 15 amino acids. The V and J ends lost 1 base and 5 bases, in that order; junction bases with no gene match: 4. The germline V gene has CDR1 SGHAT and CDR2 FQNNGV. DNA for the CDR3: TGTGCCAGCAGCTTAGTTAGCGGGGGGTCGGAGACCCAGTACTTC. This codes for CASSLVSGGSETQYF.

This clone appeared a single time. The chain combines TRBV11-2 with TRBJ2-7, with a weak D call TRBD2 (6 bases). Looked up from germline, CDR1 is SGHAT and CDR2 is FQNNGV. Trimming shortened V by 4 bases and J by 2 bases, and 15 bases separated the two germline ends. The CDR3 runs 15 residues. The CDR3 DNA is TGTGCCAGCAGCTCCGTAGCGGTATCCGCCTACGAGCAGTACTTC. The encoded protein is CASSSVAVSAYEQYF. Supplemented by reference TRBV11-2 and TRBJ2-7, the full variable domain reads EAGVAQSPRYKIIEKRQSVAFWCNPISGHATLYWYQQILGQGPKLLIQFQNNGVVDDSQLPKDRFSAERLKGVDSTLKIQPAKLEDSAVYLCASSSVAVSAYEQYFGPGTRLTVT.

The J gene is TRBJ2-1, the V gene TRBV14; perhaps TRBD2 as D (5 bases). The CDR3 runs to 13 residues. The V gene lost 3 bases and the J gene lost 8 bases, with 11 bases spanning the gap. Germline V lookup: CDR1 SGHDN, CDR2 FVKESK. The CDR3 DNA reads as TGTGCCAGCAGCCATTTTGCGAGGGATGAGCAGTTCTTC. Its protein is CASSHFARDEQFF.